This paragraph covers one TCR beta chain sequence. The antigen is unknown. Researchers attached unique molecular identifiers to individual cDNA molecules. TCRdb redid the calling of the 5' RACE reads with MiXCR, one entry per CDR3 protein. Seen here are over 55,000 distinct CDR3 sequences, approximately 13% observed once, and the top ten hold 2.5% to 3.5%. This sample was included in a study of early T cells in non-severe SARS-CoV-2 infection. Across the whole study: Investigators sequenced bulk RNA drawn from unsorted whole blood, and chains remained unpaired. Study observations and caveats: VDJdb matching, biased toward anti-spike CD8 responses, missed private and CD4 specificities.

The receptor was isolated from an adult who was a healthcare worker with PCR-confirmed SARS-CoV-2 infection or an uninfected control (not recorded which). Sequenced here: whole blood, sampled at baseline.

The CDR3 spells CSARDLGEVGDEQYF. Written as DNA, the CDR3 is TGCAGTGCTAGAGATCTGGGAGAGGTGGGCGACGAGCAGTACTTC. The J gene is TRBJ2-7, the V gene TRBV20-1; D perhaps matches TRBD2 (5 bases). The CDR3 is made up of 15 amino acids. V was pared by 0 bases and J by 5 bases, with 17 bases between. Germline loops: CDR1 DFQATT, CDR2 SNEGSKA (reference sequence).